This TCR beta chain was identified in a study of regulatory T cells in long-lasting Graves disease. The wider study: Persistent cases took antithyroid drugs over 5 years and stayed TSH receptor antibody positive.

V dropped 8 bases and J dropped 9 bases, with 14 bases sitting between them. This CDR3 has 13 amino acids. Investigators prepared the TCR beta libraries by applying iRepertoire HTBI primers and Arm-PCR of CDR3 regions. TCRdb processed the multiplex PCR reads anew with MiXCR; each CDR3 protein has one entry. Here the sample spans fewer than 450,000 distinct CDR3 sequences, under 25% being singletons. As for time point: persistent/refractory GD, antithyroid drugs over 5 years with positive TRAb. After RNA was extracted from PBMCs, the TCR library was made from it. Each of the patients was recruited from an endocrinology department situated in Xi'an, China. EDTA tubes received about 8.2 milliliters of drawn peripheral blood. A word on this clonotype: A read error may explain this, as a much larger clone is one base away.

This rearrangement joins TRBV12-3 or TRBV12-4 to TRBJ1-6; no firm D call. The origin of this receptor is a female donor with Graves disease. Specimen: peripheral blood mononuclear cells (PBMCs), collected when the disease was refractory, from a patient treated with antithyroid drugs. CDR3 coding DNA: TGTGCCAGCGGCCGTGTTCCGGTTTCACCCCTCCACTTT. Amino acids: CASGRVPVSPLHF.